The next 9 T cell receptor beta chains were all read from a single sample in a study of OX40 agonist ivuxolimab in advanced cancers. Assay used: immunoSEQ multiplex PCR; TCRdb lists only in-frame clones, some missing. The table records roughly 120,000 clones, less than 95% of them present only once. The sequenced sample was CD4+ or CD8+ T cells sorted from blood, obtained in a trial of the OX40 agonist ivuxolimab. These receptor sequences come from an adult with an advanced solid tumor such as melanoma, head and neck, liver or kidney cancer.

The V gene is TRBV7-9, the J gene TRBJ2-1, with TRBD2 matching over 8 bases. This CDR3 contains 15 residues. J was trimmed by 8 bases and V by 1 base; bases with no gene match: 7. CDR1 SEHNR and CDR2 FQNEAQ come from the germline V gene (reference sequence). CDR3 in amino acids: CASSLGAGEWDEQFF. DNA of the CDR3: TGTGCCAGCAGCTTAGGAGCGGGAGAGTGGGATGAGCAGTTCTTC.

This rearrangement joins TRBV6-1 to TRBJ1-1; D unclear. V lost 4 bases and J 0 bases, leaving 12 bases between the germline ends. The CDR3 covers 15 residues. The germline gives CDR1 MNHNS, CDR2 SASEGT. As DNA, the CDR3 is TGTGCCAGCAGTGCTGTGGCGGGCCTGAACACTGAAGCTTTCTTT. It specifies CASSAVAGLNTEAFF.

The rearrangement links TRBV5-4 to TRBJ2-7; 7 bases are a match to TRBD2. Germline trimming cut 5 bases from V and 3 bases from J; bases unmatched to any gene: 14. This CDR3 contains 16 residues. Germline V gives CDR1 SGHNT, CDR2 YYREEE (reference sequence). The CDR3 DNA reads as TGTGCCAGCAGGGGTGAAAGCGGGGTGGGCGGCTACGAGCAGTACTTC. Translated, it gives CASRGESGVGGYEQYF.

The rearrangement uses TRBV7-6 and TRBJ1-1; D ambiguous. V was shortened by 3 bases and J by 0 bases, with 11 bases between the two germline ends. This CDR3 has 15 amino acids. Germline V gene lookup returns CDR1 SGHVS and CDR2 FNYEAQ. The CDR3 loop reads CASSFEPGVNTEAFF. The CDR3 DNA is TGTGCCAGCAGCTTTGAACCCGGGGTGAACACTGAAGCTTTCTTT.

This clone is a singleton in its sample. V usage is TRBV7-3 and J usage is TRBJ2-3, with unresolved D. The CDR3 is 14 residues long. Germline values: CDR1 SGHTA, CDR2 FQGTGA. V was trimmed by 2 bases and J by 0 bases, leaving 6 bases between them. The CDR3 DNA is TGTGCCAGCAGCTTACTCGTCAGCACAGATACGCAGTATTTT. It specifies CASSLLVSTDTQYF.

The chain couples TRBV15 to TRBJ2-5, with D possibly TRBD2 on 7 matching bases. V dropped 7 bases and J dropped 1 base, with 16 bases sitting between them. This CDR3 is built from 15 residues. The germline gives CDR1 LNHNV, CDR2 YYDKDF (reference sequence). The CDR3 reads CATKKGGGRQETQYF. The DNA for the CDR3 is TGTGCCACCAAGAAGGGGGGAGGGCGCCAAGAGACCCAGTACTTC.

This sequence joins TRBV10-3 and TRBJ1-1; tentative D call: TRBD1 (5 bases). This CDR3 spans 14 amino acids. Germline-derived CDR1 and CDR2 are ENHRY and SYGVKD. Trimming left V 10 bases short and J 6 bases short, with 21 bases between. In nucleotides, the CDR3 is TGTGCCACCTCCGGGGCCGGTATTGGACCTGAAGCTTTCTTT. Its protein is CATSGAGIGPEAFF.

This clone has a handful of counts. Written as DNA, the CDR3 is TGTGCCAGCAGTGAGAGTTGGGTGAACACTGAAGCTTTCTTT. As protein: CASSESWVNTEAFF. J is TRBJ1-1 and V is TRBV28; D not certain. This CDR3 region has 14 residues. Trimming cost V 5 bases and J 0 bases, with 10 bases left between them. Germline lookup yields CDR1 MDHEN and CDR2 SYDVKM.

This chain joins TRBV2 and TRBJ1-6, with D unresolved. Germline V gives CDR1 SNHLY, CDR2 FYNNEI. V lost 3 bases and J 13 bases, leaving 10 bases between the germline ends. CDR3 length: 12 amino acids. CDR3 amino acids: CASSESAAPLHF. The CDR3 DNA is TGTGCCAGCAGTGAGAGCGCGGCGCCCCTCCACTTT.